Following are 11 T cell receptor beta chains from one sample sequenced in a study of cytotoxic CD8 clonotypes in ibrutinib-treated CLL. TCRdb's copy holds only in-frame clones and misses some; the assay was immunoSEQ multiplex PCR. The table shows just over 45,000 clones, with under 75% occurring only once. The sequenced sample was PBMCs, obtained after 12 months of ibrutinib treatment. These receptors all come from a human donor with chronic lymphocytic leukemia.

Turning to this clone: An end of the junction differs from the germline gene, which may be a read error. The chain uses TRBV7-7 and TRBJ2-1; 9 nucleotides match TRBD2. Germline V gene sequence: CDR1 SSHAT, CDR2 FNYEAQ (reference sequence). The CDR3 consists of 13 residues. The CDR3 coding sequence is TGTGCTAGCAGCCCCGGCGGGGGGGCCCCCATCTTCTTC. Its protein product is CASSPGGGAPIFF.

The chain carries TRBV23-1 and TRBJ2-7; no clear D. TRBV23-1 is classed as an ORF, of uncertain function. The CDR3 contains 11 residues. Trimming removed 4 bases from V and 6 bases from J, with 7 bases in between. The CDR3 DNA reads TGCGCCAGCAGTCGAAAGGGCGAGCAGTACTTC. Translated: CASSRKGEQYF.

The rearrangement links TRBV28 to TRBJ1-5; D is perhaps TRBD1 (5 bases). The CDR3 extends over 17 amino acids. The germline CDR1 and CDR2 sequences are MDHEN and SYDVKM. The V gene lost 2 bases and the J gene lost 2 bases, with 16 bases spanning the gap. In DNA form, the CDR3 reads TGTGCCAGCAGTTTACGGGGGGTCCCACGCGGCAATCAGCCCCAGCATTTT. Amino acids: CASSLRGVPRGNQPQHF.

The genes are TRBV5-6 and TRBJ1-2; a weak D match, TRBD1 (5 bases). Germline V gene lookup returns CDR1 SGHDT and CDR2 YYEEEE. V was pared by 0 bases and J by 4 bases, with 10 bases between. There are 14 residues in the CDR3. CDR3 loop: CASSLGGGVYGYTF. The CDR3 bases are TGTGCCAGCAGCTTGGGGGGCGGAGTCTATGGCTACACCTTC.

The chain couples TRBV5-1 to TRBJ2-5; TRBD1 matches at 7 bases. The V segment lost 2 bases and the J segment 1 base; nucleotides outside the gene matches: 5. CDR1 is SGHRS and CDR2 is YFSETQ in the germline V gene. This CDR3 is built from 15 residues. The CDR3 DNA sequence: TGCGCCAGCAGCTTCGGGACAGCGTCCCAAGAGACCCAGTACTTC. This encodes CASSFGTASQETQYF.

This sequence joins TRBV9 and TRBJ2-2; D call uncertain. The CDR3 length is 14 residues. Trimming removed 4 bases at V and 5 bases at J, with 12 bases between. CDR1 is SGDLS, CDR2 YYNGEE, per germline. This CDR3 is CASSPSGGTGELFF. The CDR3, as DNA: TGTGCCAGCAGCCCGAGTGGTGGGACCGGGGAGCTGTTTTTT.

This clone was seen just once. The V call is TRBV2, the J call TRBJ2-7, with unresolved D. CDR1 is SNHLY and CDR2 is FYNNEI in the germline V gene. CDR3 length equals 14 residues. V shed 7 bases and J shed 0 bases, with 13 bases lying between them. DNA for the CDR3: TGTGCCAGCAATAAAATGGGGTCCTCCTACGAGCAGTACTTC. Its translation is CASNKMGSSYEQYF.

The DNA for the CDR3 is TGTGCCAGCAAGTCTTATTTGGAGGGGGCTCAAGAGACCCAGTACTTC. This sequence encodes CASKSYLEGAQETQYF. This chain connects TRBV11-1 to TRBJ2-5; tentatively, D is TRBD1 (7 bases). Germline lookup yields CDR1 SGHAT and CDR2 FQDESV (reference sequence). V lost 7 bases to trimming and J lost 2 bases, with 20 bases between them. This CDR3 has 16 residues.

V and J are TRBV5-4 and TRBJ1-1, with 8 bases that match TRBD1. Germline lookup yields CDR1 SGHNT and CDR2 YYREEE (reference sequence). The CDR3 covers 14 residues. V lost 4 bases, J lost 7 bases, and 9 bases stayed unmatched. The DNA for the CDR3 is TGTGCCAGCAGCCTCCAGGGGGCGTCGTATGAAGCTTTCTTT. Its protein product is CASSLQGASYEAFF.

V gene TRBV9 combines with J gene TRBJ2-7; D may be TRBD1 or TRBD2 (5 bases each). This CDR3 has 16 amino acids. The germline V gene encodes CDR1 SGDLS and CDR2 YYNGEE. Between the trimmed V and J ends, which lost 2 bases and 5 bases, there was a span of 20 bases. In nucleotides, the CDR3 is TGTGCCAGCAGCGTGGGGACGGGTTTTGTTTCGGACGAGCAGTACTTC. Translated, it gives CASSVGTGFVSDEQYF. Drawing the rest from reference TRBV9 and TRBJ2-7, the complete variable domain is DSGVTQTPKHLITATGQRVTLRCSPRSGDLSVYWYQQSLDQGLQFLIQYYNGEERAKGNILERFSAQQFPDLHSELNLSSLELGDSALYFCASSVGTGFVSDEQYFGPGTRLTVT.

J is TRBJ2-3 and V is TRBV7-6; TRBD2 matches at 10 bases. The CDR3 has 21 residues. Germline V CDR1 and CDR2: SGHVS, FNYEAQ. V lost 5 bases and J lost 6; bases outside the gene matches: 26. CDR3 in amino acids: CASSRGSGSGGADALADTQYF. CDR3 nucleotides: TGTGCCAGCAGCCGCGGCAGTGGGAGCGGGGGGGCCGACGCGCTAGCGGATACGCAGTATTTT.